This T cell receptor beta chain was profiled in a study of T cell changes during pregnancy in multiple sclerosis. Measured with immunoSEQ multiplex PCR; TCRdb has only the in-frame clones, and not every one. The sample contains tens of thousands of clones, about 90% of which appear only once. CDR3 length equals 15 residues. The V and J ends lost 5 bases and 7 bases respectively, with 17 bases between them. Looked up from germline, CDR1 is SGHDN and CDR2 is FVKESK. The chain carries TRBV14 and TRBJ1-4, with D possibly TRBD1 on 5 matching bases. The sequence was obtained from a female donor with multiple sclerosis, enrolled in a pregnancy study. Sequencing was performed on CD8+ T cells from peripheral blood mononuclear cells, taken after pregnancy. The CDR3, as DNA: TGTGCCAGCAGCTTGATAGGGGTACTGAGTGAAAAACTGTTTTTT. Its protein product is CASSLIGVLSEKLFF.